Listed below are T cell receptor beta chains from one sample, sequenced in a study of T cells in Graves' hyperthyroidism and ophthalmopathy. TCRdb independently ran MiXCR on the multiplex PCR reads; one entry per CDR3 protein. Of more than 550,000 distinct CDR3 sequences in the sample, 15% to 20% were seen once. Sequenced: blood. The receptors come from a middle-aged man with Graves' hyperthyroidism. CDR3s include the opening cysteine and the closing phenylalanine or tryptophan. The D gene is left open where the match is weak. Part of the rows lack a size; the others show once, few, many or a class for expanded clones.

d_gene: TRBD1; v_gene: TRBV14; abundance: -; j_gene: TRBJ1-2; CDR3nt: TGTGCCAGCAGCCAGGGACAGGGTCTGAACTATAGCTACACCTTC; CDR3aa: CASSQGQGLNYSYTF
d_gene: TRBD2; v_gene: TRBV5-1; abundance: many; j_gene: TRBJ2-3; CDR3nt: TGCGCCAGCAGCCGAGCGGGAAGCACAGATACGCAGTATTTT; CDR3aa: CASSRAGSTDTQYF
d_gene: -; v_gene: TRBV10-1; abundance: many; j_gene: TRBJ2-2; CDR3nt: TGCGCCAGCAGTGCATCCTTGACAGGAGCGGGATGGCCCGGGGAGCTGTTTTTT; CDR3aa: CASSASLTGAGWPGELFF
d_gene: -; v_gene: TRBV20-1; abundance: many; j_gene: TRBJ1-5; CDR3nt: TGCAGTGCTAGAGGGCCGGGACGCGATCAGCCCCAGCATTTT; CDR3aa: CSARGPGRDQPQHF
d_gene: -; v_gene: TRBV28; abundance: many; j_gene: TRBJ1-1; CDR3nt: TGTGCCAGCACGGACAGTTCCACTGAAGCTTTCTTT; CDR3aa: CASTDSSTEAFF
d_gene: -; v_gene: TRBV5-1; abundance: -; j_gene: TRBJ2-5; CDR3nt: TGCGCCTCAGCATTTAGGTTTGGCCAAGAGACCCAGTACTTC; CDR3aa: CASAFRFGQETQYF
d_gene: -; v_gene: TRBV10-3; abundance: many; j_gene: TRBJ2-7; CDR3nt: TGTGCCATCAGTCCCCAGTCATACTACGAGCAGTACTTC; CDR3aa: CAISPQSYYEQYF
d_gene: -; v_gene: TRBV2; abundance: many; j_gene: TRBJ2-7; CDR3nt: TGTGCCAGCCTAAGTTCCGGGACACTCTCCTACGAGCAGTACTTC; CDR3aa: CASLSSGTLSYEQYF
d_gene: -; v_gene: TRBV29-1; abundance: many; j_gene: TRBJ1-3; CDR3nt: TGCAGCGTTGATGGGGGCAAGACAGAGCCTGGAAACACCATATATTTT; CDR3aa: CSVDGGKTEPGNTIYF
d_gene: -; v_gene: TRBV28; abundance: few; j_gene: TRBJ1-5; CDR3nt: TGTGCCAGCAGTTTGGGTGATTGGACGGGTAGCAATCAGCCCCAGCATTTT; CDR3aa: CASSLGDWTGSNQPQHF
d_gene: -; v_gene: TRBV10-3; abundance: -; j_gene: TRBJ2-3; CDR3nt: TGTGCCATCAGTGATCCTAGCGCCCAAAGCACAGATACGCAGTATTTT; CDR3aa: CAISDPSAQSTDTQYF
d_gene: TRBD1; v_gene: TRBV5-4; abundance: -; j_gene: TRBJ2-5; CDR3nt: TGTGCCAGCAGCCCGGGACAGAAATTCCAAGAGACCCAGTACTTC; CDR3aa: CASSPGQKFQETQYF
d_gene: TRBD1; v_gene: TRBV4-1; abundance: -; j_gene: TRBJ1-1; CDR3nt: TGCGCCAGCAGGGGGCGGGACAGGGGATTAAGCGTGAACACTGAAGCTTTCTTT; CDR3aa: CASRGRDRGLSVNTEAFF
d_gene: -; v_gene: TRBV7-9; abundance: many; j_gene: TRBJ2-7; CDR3nt: TGTGCCAGCAGCTTAGGGGGGACTCGTACCTACGAGCAGTACTTC; CDR3aa: CASSLGGTRTYEQYF
d_gene: -; v_gene: TRBV7-9; abundance: -; j_gene: TRBJ1-1; CDR3nt: TGTGCCAGCAGCTTTCTGGGGGAAGGTATGAACACTGAAGCTTTCTTT; CDR3aa: CASSFLGEGMNTEAFF
d_gene: TRBD2; v_gene: TRBV9; abundance: many; j_gene: TRBJ2-3; CDR3nt: TGTGCCAGCAGCGTAAGACTAGCGGGTAGCACAGATACGCAGTATTTT; CDR3aa: CASSVRLAGSTDTQYF
d_gene: -; v_gene: TRBV9; abundance: -; j_gene: TRBJ1-2; CDR3nt: TGTGCCAGCAGCGTAGGAGCGGATCCCTATGGCTACACCTTC; CDR3aa: CASSVGADPYGYTF
d_gene: -; v_gene: TRBV10-1; abundance: -; j_gene: TRBJ1-1; CDR3nt: TGCGCCAGCAGTGAGTCGACGGGACGGCACACTGAAGCTTTCTTT; CDR3aa: CASSESTGRHTEAFF
d_gene: TRBD1; v_gene: TRBV19; abundance: many; j_gene: TRBJ1-5; CDR3nt: TGTGCCAGTAGTATCTACAGGGGTGGCAATCAGCCCCAGCATTTT; CDR3aa: CASSIYRGGNQPQHF
d_gene: -; v_gene: TRBV20-1; abundance: many; j_gene: TRBJ1-5; CDR3nt: TGCAGTGCTAGAGAGGGTACCAATCAGCCCCAGCATTTT; CDR3aa: CSAREGTNQPQHF
d_gene: TRBD2; v_gene: TRBV19; abundance: many; j_gene: TRBJ2-1; CDR3nt: TGTGCCAGTATCCCGGGACTAGCGGCCAGGGGGGACTCCTACAATGAGCAGTTCTTC; CDR3aa: CASIPGLAARGDSYNEQFF
d_gene: -; v_gene: TRBV6-2/TRBV6-3; abundance: few; j_gene: TRBJ1-5; CDR3nt: TGTGCCAGCTTAGGCTTGGGATATAGCAATCAGCCCCAGCATTTT; CDR3aa: CASLGLGYSNQPQHF
d_gene: TRBD1; v_gene: TRBV4-2; abundance: -; j_gene: TRBJ2-5; CDR3nt: TGTGCCAGCAGCCAAGCGACAGGGGGCCGGGAGACCCAGTACTTC; CDR3aa: CASSQATGGRETQYF
d_gene: TRBD1; v_gene: TRBV9; abundance: -; j_gene: TRBJ1-3; CDR3nt: TGTGCCAGCTCAGGACAGGCGAGCTCTGGAAACACCATATATTTT; CDR3aa: CASSGQASSGNTIYF
d_gene: TRBD2; v_gene: TRBV5-1; abundance: few; j_gene: TRBJ2-2; CDR3nt: TGCGCCAGCAGTTCGGCGGGAGTTTCCGGGGAGCTGTTTTTT; CDR3aa: CASSSAGVSGELFF
d_gene: -; v_gene: TRBV24-1; abundance: few; j_gene: TRBJ2-6; CDR3nt: TGTGCCACCAGTGATACGAGGACGAGCCCTGGGGCCAACGTCCTGACTTTC; CDR3aa: CATSDTRTSPGANVLTF
d_gene: -; v_gene: TRBV11-2; abundance: many; j_gene: TRBJ1-1; CDR3nt: TGTGCCAGCAGCTTAGTCTCGACAGCTAATGAAGCTTTCTTT; CDR3aa: CASSLVSTANEAFF